These T cell receptor beta chains were read from a single sample in a study. TCRdb reprocessed the 5' RACE reads with MiXCR, giving one entry per CDR3 protein. Among roughly 42,000 distinct CDR3 sequences listed, around 30% were seen once. Sequencing was carried out using tumor-infiltrating memory CD4+ T cells sorted from the breast tumor. Source of these receptors: a female donor with breast cancer. Each CDR3 is given with its conserved first and last residue. A D gene is named only where the DNA matches it firmly. Size tells how often a clone was seen (once, few, many) or the class of an expanded clone, and some rows leave it out.

clone_size,v_call,d_call,j_call,cdr3_nt,cdr3_aa
NA,TRBV20-1,TRBD1,TRBJ2-7,TGCAGTGCTAGGGGCGGGGACAGGGGGCTCTACGAGCAGTACTTC,CSARGGDRGLYEQYF
NA,TRBV7-9,NA,TRBJ1-6,TGTGCCAGCAGCTTTGGCATGGCGGGGTCACCCCTCCACTTT,CASSFGMAGSPLHF
NA,TRBV4-1,NA,TRBJ2-2,TGCGCCAGCAGCCATGCGGCCGTACAGTTGACAGGGAACACCGGGGAGCTGTTTTTT,CASSHAAVQLTGNTGELFF
NA,TRBV7-9,TRBD2,TRBJ2-2,TGTGCCAGCAGCACCCGAGCGGGAGAAGGAACCGGGGAGCTGTTTTTT,CASSTRAGEGTGELFF
NA,TRBV28,TRBD2,TRBJ2-5,TGTGCCAGCCGCCCGGCGGGAGGTCTCCACGAGACCCAGTACTTC,CASRPAGGLHETQYF
many,TRBV10-3,NA,TRBJ2-1,TGTGCCATCAAGGAGGACAGCGAGTACAATGAGCAGTTCTTC,CAIKEDSEYNEQFF
few,TRBV29-1,NA,TRBJ2-3,TGCAGCGTTGATGGGGAGAGGGTCACAGATACGCAGTATTTT,CSVDGERVTDTQYF
many,TRBV12-3/TRBV12-4,TRBD1,TRBJ1-2,TGTGCCAGCAGTTTAGCGGGACAGCGTATCAACTATGGCTACACCTTC,CASSLAGQRINYGYTF
few,TRBV7-3,TRBD1,TRBJ1-1,TGTGCCAGCAGCTTATTGTCAGGGGGCAACACTGAAGCTTTCTTT,CASSLLSGGNTEAFF
NA,TRBV2,NA,TRBJ2-1,TGTGCCAGCAGTGACCCGGGAGAGGCCTACAATGAGCAGTTCTTC,CASSDPGEAYNEQFF
many,TRBV7-9,TRBD1,TRBJ2-5,TGTGCCAGCAGCTTTTGGACAGGGAAGGGAGAGACCCAGTACTTC,CASSFWTGKGETQYF
many,TRBV5-1,TRBD1,TRBJ2-7,TGCGCCAGCAGGTCCCGGACAGGGATCGACGAGCAGTACTTC,CASRSRTGIDEQYF
NA,TRBV6-1,NA,TRBJ1-1,TGTGCCAGCAGCCGGGTTCATATGTGGAACACTGAAGCTTTCTTT,CASSRVHMWNTEAFF
many,TRBV5-1,TRBD2,TRBJ2-7,TGCGCCAGCAGCTTGGCTTTAGCGGGGGCCTACGAGCAGTACTTC,CASSLALAGAYEQYF
NA,TRBV11-2,TRBD2,TRBJ2-3,TGTGCCAGCAGGACTAGCGGCCCTTTGGATACGCAGTATTTT,CASRTSGPLDTQYF
NA,TRBV24-1,TRBD1,TRBJ2-7,TGTGCCACCAGTGCCACGACAGGGAGCTACGAGCAGTACTTC,CATSATTGSYEQYF
few,TRBV7-3,NA,TRBJ2-1,TGTGCCAGCAGCTTATCCCGAGGGACCAATGAGCAGTTCTTC,CASSLSRGTNEQFF
NA,TRBV20-1,TRBD1,TRBJ2-4,TGCAGTGCTAGTAAGGGGGCTATTGCCAAAAACATTCAGTACTTC,CSASKGAIAKNIQYF
NA,TRBV4-1,NA,TRBJ2-1,TGCGCCAGCAGCCAAGAGGCGGGGACATACAATGAGCAGTTCTTC,CASSQEAGTYNEQFF
NA,TRBV12-3/TRBV12-4,TRBD2,TRBJ2-1,TGTGCCGGCAGTTTAGCTTCTAGCGGAGACAATGAGCAGTTCTTC,CAGSLASSGDNEQFF
NA,TRBV29-1,NA,TRBJ2-7,TGCAGCGTCGCCGGGGCAGCTAAGTCCTACGAGCAGTACTTC,CSVAGAAKSYEQYF
few,TRBV5-1,NA,TRBJ2-1,TGCGCCAGCAGCTTTTTTCGGACAAGCAACAATGAGCAGTTCTTC,CASSFFRTSNNEQFF